Below are 32 T cell receptor beta chains sequenced from a single sample in a study of spatial heterogeneity in lung cancer. The time point is: blood at routine non-recurrence follow-up after resection. Sequencing of whole RNA from tumor, nontumor lung or frozen PBMC involved no sorting. TCRdb fed the 5' RACE reads into MiXCR, producing one record per CDR3 protein. This sample has about 52,000 distinct CDR3 sequences, with more than 6.5% found just once. The sample consisted of PBMCs, taken at follow-up. Receptor source: a female donor with early-stage non-small cell lung cancer.

The chain links TRBV19 to TRBJ2-1; 10 bases align to TRBD2. The CDR3 contains 14 residues. Germline V gives CDR1 LNHDA, CDR2 SQIVND (reference sequence). The trim removed 9 bases at V and 5 bases at J, leaving 7 bases unmatched. CDR3 protein: CASKPGTSDNEQFF. The CDR3 DNA sequence: TGTGCCAGCAAGCCCGGGACTAGCGACAATGAGCAGTTCTTC.

This chain joins TRBV7-2 and TRBJ2-1; 15 bases match TRBD2. Germline-derived CDR1 and CDR2 are SGHTA and FQGNSA. This CDR3 has 16 amino acids. The V segment lost 7 bases and the J segment 4 bases; nucleotides outside the gene matches: 5. CDR3 protein: CASTEGLAGGYNEQFF. In DNA form, the CDR3 reads TGTGCCAGCACCGAAGGACTAGCGGGGGGGTACAATGAGCAGTTCTTC.

By its share, this clonotype is medium-sized. This sequence joins TRBV12-3 or TRBV12-4 and TRBJ2-3; 12 nucleotides match TRBD1. There are 18 residues in the CDR3. The V gene end was trimmed by 0 bases and the J gene end by 2 bases; junction bases not matched to a gene: 6. The CDR3: CASSLAFGTGGPTDTQYF. The CDR3 DNA sequence: TGTGCCAGCAGTTTAGCATTCGGGACAGGGGGCCCCACAGATACGCAGTATTTT.

This clonotype was found a few times. The chain links TRBV28 to TRBJ1-4; D not certain. The V gene's germline CDR1 is MDHEN and CDR2 SYDVKM. V shed 5 bases and J shed 7 bases, with 20 bases lying between them. CDR3 length: 16 residues. The CDR3 nucleotides read TGTGCCAGCAGTCCAAAAAATCTCCTGATAGGTGAAAAACTGTTTTTT. It is translated as CASSPKNLLIGEKLFF.

This clonotype appeared a few times. The chain couples TRBV19 to TRBJ2-7, with a possible D match to TRBD1 (6 bases). CDR3 size: 13 residues. Germline V gene lookup returns CDR1 LNHDA and CDR2 SQIVND (reference sequence). The germline V and J ends were trimmed by 0 bases and 10 bases, with 13 bases remaining between them. CDR3 loop: CASSIDPTGPQYF. The CDR3 DNA sequence: TGTGCCAGTAGTATAGATCCGACAGGCCCTCAGTACTTC.

In its sample, this clonotype was seen many times. The J gene is TRBJ2-7, the V gene TRBV18; TRBD1 agrees at 7 bases. Germline CDR1 is KGHSH and CDR2 is LQKENI. This CDR3 contains 13 residues. The V gene end was trimmed by 6 bases and the J gene end by 3 bases; junction bases not matched to a gene: 5. The CDR3 nucleotides read TGTGCCAGCTCGACCGGGACAGTCTACGAGCAGTACTTC. Translating it yields CASSTGTVYEQYF.

Ten or more counts support this clonotype. V and J are TRBV18 and TRBJ2-3; possible D gene TRBD2, 5 bases. There are 15 residues in the CDR3. V was clipped by 3 bases and J by 4 bases, with 14 bases between them. Germline CDR1 reads KGHSH; CDR2 reads LQKENI. Here the CDR3 DNA reads TGTGCCAGCTCACCCGGACTGCCCCCGTCAGATACGCAGTATTTT. Protein: CASSPGLPPSDTQYF.

Ten or more counts support this clonotype. This sequence joins TRBV4-1 and TRBJ2-7; TRBD2 aligns across 7 bases. Germline V CDR1 and CDR2: MGHRA, YSYEKL. V gave up 1 base and J gave up 3 bases; unmatched junction bases: 6. CDR3 size: 15 residues. The CDR3 bases are TGCGCCAGCAGCCAAGGGGCGGGGGTCGGCTACGAGCAGTACTTC. This codes for CASSQGAGVGYEQYF.

The table lists this clonotype with many counts. The V gene is TRBV24-1, the J gene TRBJ2-3, with 11 bases lining up with TRBD2. The CDR3 has 16 amino acids. The germline V gene has CDR1 KGHDR and CDR2 SFDVKD. V trimming: 4 bases; J trimming: 0 bases; junction bases outside the gene matches: 2. The CDR3 sequence is CATSETSGASTDTQYF. In nucleotides, the CDR3 is TGTGCCACCAGTGAGACTAGCGGGGCTAGCACAGATACGCAGTATTTT.

This clonotype was found many times. The chain combines TRBV10-3 with TRBJ2-1; 9 nucleotides align to TRBD1. Unmatched junction bases numbered 10, after V lost 7 bases and J lost 0 bases. The CDR3 is 17 amino acids. CDR1 is ENHRY and CDR2 is SYGVKD in the germline V gene. Here the CDR3 reads CAINSGTGISSYNEQFF. CDR3 DNA: TGTGCCATCAACTCTGGGACAGGGATCAGCTCCTACAATGAGCAGTTCTTC.

The chain employs TRBV5-1 and TRBJ2-5, with D possibly TRBD2 on 5 matching bases. The germline CDR1 and CDR2 sequences are SGHRS and YFSETQ. V lost 2 bases and J lost 3, with 8 bases in between. The CDR3 contains 13 residues. In DNA form, the CDR3 reads TGCGCCAGCAGCTTCGGGGTCGAAGAGACCCAGTACTTC. It specifies CASSFGVEETQYF.

This clonotype came up once. One base away lies a much larger clone, so this may be a sequencing read error. DNA of the CDR3: TGCGCCAGCAGCTCGGCCGGGGGATTCGACTCCTACGAGCAGTACTTC. This sequence encodes CASSSAGGFDSYEQYF. This chain links TRBV5-1 with TRBJ2-7; D perhaps matches TRBD2 (6 bases). CDR1 is SGHRS, CDR2 YFSETQ, per germline. This CDR3 is 16 amino acids long. With 3 bases removed from V and 0 bases from J, the gap between germline ends came to 16 bases.

There are a few counts of this clonotype. The rearrangement uses TRBV6-5 and TRBJ2-6; TRBD1 aligns across 9 bases. Per the germline V gene, CDR1 is MNHEY and CDR2 is SVGAGI. V lost 0 bases to trimming and J lost 11 bases; unmatched junction nucleotides: 5. This CDR3 is built from 15 residues. This CDR3 reads CASSYSGQGVDVLTF. CDR3 DNA sequence: TGTGCCAGCAGTTACTCGGGACAGGGAGTCGACGTCCTGACTTTC.

This clonotype was counted many times. CDR3 sequence (DNA): TGCGCCAGCAGCTTGACAGGGGTCACCGGGGAGCTGTTTTTT. Protein product: CASSLTGVTGELFF. The chain employs TRBV5-1 and TRBJ2-2, with TRBD1 matching 7 bases. Germline V gives CDR1 SGHRS, CDR2 YFSETQ. The CDR3 is 14 amino acids. J lost 4 bases, V lost 1 base, and 1 base had no gene match.

The table lists this clonotype with a few counts. V is TRBV3-1 and J is TRBJ2-1, with 10 positions matching TRBD2. The CDR3 length is 15 residues. V lost 2 bases to trimming and J lost 7 bases; unmatched junction nucleotides: 5. Looked up from germline, CDR1 is LGHDT and CDR2 is YNNKEL (reference sequence). The CDR3 spells CASSQRVAGGNEQFF. The CDR3, as DNA: TGTGCCAGCAGCCAAAGGGTAGCGGGGGGAAATGAGCAGTTCTTC.

The CDR3 DNA is TGTGCCAGCAGTGATAAGGGGACCCCTCTGGGGAATGAGCAGTTCTTC. Its translation is CASSDKGTPLGNEQFF. The V call is TRBV2, the J call TRBJ2-1; D tentatively reads TRBD1 or TRBD2 (5 bases each). This CDR3 spans 16 amino acids. With 3 bases removed from V and 7 bases from J, the gap between germline ends came to 19 bases. The germline gives CDR1 SNHLY, CDR2 FYNNEI.

This clonotype was detected many times. V is TRBV11-2 and J is TRBJ2-3; D unresolved. CDR1 is SGHAT and CDR2 is FQNNGV in the germline V gene. V was clipped by 9 bases and J by 4 bases, with 8 bases between them. The CDR3 has 11 amino acids. The CDR3 sequence is CASNAADTQYF. CDR3 bases: TGTGCCAGTAACGCCGCAGATACGCAGTATTTT.

The chain uses TRBV2 and TRBJ1-5; D gene unclear. The CDR3 consists of 13 residues. With 10 bases removed from V and 5 bases from J, the gap between germline ends came to 15 bases. Germline V gives CDR1 SNHLY, CDR2 FYNNEI. The CDR3 loop reads CATTRESDQPQHF. CDR3 in DNA: TGTGCCACTACCCGAGAATCTGATCAGCCCCAGCATTTT.

This clonotype was found many times. The chain joins TRBV7-6 to TRBJ1-1; D call uncertain. CDR3 length equals 12 residues. V was cut by 5 bases and J by 3 bases, with 7 bases left in between. In germline, CDR1 is SGHVS, CDR2 FNYEAQ. The CDR3 spells CASSPSYTEAFF. In DNA, the CDR3 is TGTGCCAGCAGCCCTAGTTACACTGAAGCTTTCTTT. Using reference TRBV7-6 and TRBJ1-1 for the parts outside the CDR3, the full variable domain is GAGVSQSPRYKVTKRGQDVALRCDPISGHVSLYWYRQALGQGPEFLTYFNYEAQQDKSGLPNDRFSAERPEGSISTLTIQRTEQRDSAMYRCASSPSYTEAFFGQGTRLTVV.

This clonotype was found a few times. The chain carries TRBV11-3 and TRBJ2-3; D possibly corresponds to TRBD1 (6 bases). The CDR3 covers 14 residues. The germline V gene encodes CDR1 SGHNT and CDR2 YENEEA. Trimming left V 5 bases short and J 3 bases short, with 12 bases between. CDR3 region: CASSPDRLTDTQYF. CDR3 in DNA: TGTGCCAGCAGCCCGGACAGATTGACAGATACGCAGTATTTT.

This clonotype was counted ten times or more. This chain uses TRBV5-1 with TRBJ2-7; TRBD1 matches 7 bases. Trimming took 4 bases from V and 4 from J; bases not matched to a gene: 11. CDR1 is SGHRS, CDR2 YFSETQ, per germline. There are 15 residues in the CDR3. The CDR3 DNA reads TGCGCCAGCAGCCTGGATCCCGGGACAGATTACGAGCAGTACTTC. Translated, it gives CASSLDPGTDYEQYF.

This chain links TRBV18 with TRBJ2-7; D unresolved. Per the germline V gene, CDR1 is KGHSH and CDR2 is LQKENI. Trimming cost V 3 bases and J 5 bases, with 14 bases left between them. This CDR3 region has 14 residues. The CDR3 loop is CASSPRTVFHEQYF. As DNA, the CDR3 is TGTGCCAGCTCACCGAGGACCGTCTTCCACGAGCAGTACTTC. The variable domain in full, with the rest retrieved from reference TRBV18 and TRBJ2-7, is NAGVMQNPRHLVRRRGQEARLRCSPMKGHSHVYWYRQLPEEGLKFMVYLQKENIIDESGMPKERFSAEFPKEGPSILRIQQVVRGDSAAYFCASSPRTVFHEQYFGPGTRLTVT.

This clonotype has ten or more counts. The V and J genes are TRBV25-1 and TRBJ1-3; D may be TRBD1 (5 bases). V shed 2 bases and J shed 3 bases, with 11 bases lying between them. Germline V gives CDR1 MGHDK, CDR2 SYGVNS. The CDR3 is made up of 15 amino acids. This CDR3 reads CASSERGIYGNTIYF. The CDR3 nucleotides read TGTGCCAGCAGTGAAAGGGGAATTTATGGAAACACCATATATTTT.

In this sample, this clonotype turned up a few times. The chain carries TRBV27 and TRBJ1-3, with TRBD1 matching 8 bases. The CDR3 runs 19 residues. V gave up 1 base and J gave up 0 bases; unmatched junction bases: 11. Germline assignment: CDR1 MNHEY and CDR2 SMNVEV (reference sequence). CDR3 sequence (DNA): TGTGCCAGCAGTTTATTGGGGGACAGGAGCTACCTCTCTGGAAACACCATATATTTT. Encoded protein: CASSLLGDRSYLSGNTIYF.

This clonotype was seen at least ten times. The chain links TRBV20-1 to TRBJ1-4, with 9 bases matching TRBD1. Germline CDR1 and CDR2: DFQATT and SNEGSKA (reference sequence). J gave up 7 bases and V 5 bases, and 11 bases lay outside the gene matches. The CDR3 has 15 residues. The DNA of the CDR3 is TGCAGTGCTCAAGGGCCGGGACAGGGATTTGAAAAACTGTTTTTT. It specifies CSAQGPGQGFEKLFF.

This clonotype has ten or more counts. The gene calls are TRBV7-2 and TRBJ1-5, with D possibly being TRBD1 (5 bases). V was trimmed by 5 bases and J by 11 bases, leaving 19 bases between them. The length of the CDR3 is 14 residues. The V gene's germline CDR1 is SGHTA and CDR2 FQGNSA. CDR3 protein: CASSAPDFQGAQHF. In DNA, the CDR3 is TGTGCCAGCAGCGCACCGGACTTCCAAGGGGCCCAGCATTTT.

This clonotype was found many times. J is TRBJ2-7 and V is TRBV6-2 or TRBV6-3; a weak D match, TRBD2 (6 bases). V was cut by 4 bases and J by 5 bases, with 18 bases left in between. Germline V lookup: CDR1 MNHEY, CDR2 SVGEGT. The CDR3 length is 15 residues. CDR3 loop: CASSSTTTRGHEQYF. In DNA form, the CDR3 reads TGTGCCAGCAGTTCCACTACGACTAGGGGCCACGAGCAGTACTTC.

This clonotype was seen many times. The rearrangement uses TRBV5-1 and TRBJ2-1; 8 nucleotides align to TRBD1. CDR1 and CDR2 (germline): SGHRS, YFSETQ. J gave up 8 bases and V 4 bases, and 8 bases lay outside the gene matches. The CDR3 contains 14 residues. The CDR3 reads CASSPRGQGDEQFF. In nucleotides, the CDR3 is TGCGCCAGCAGCCCCAGGGGGCAAGGCGATGAGCAGTTCTTC.

This sequence joins TRBV7-6 and TRBJ2-2; possibly TRBD2 for D (5 bases). V lost 5 bases and J 4 bases, leaving 14 bases between the germline ends. CDR1 is SGHVS, CDR2 FNYEAQ, per germline. This CDR3 has 15 residues. CDR3 region: CASSTLGGGTGELFF. For the CDR3, the DNA is TGTGCCAGCAGCACATTAGGAGGAGGCACCGGGGAGCTGTTTTTT.

This clonotype was seen ten or more times. The chain recombines TRBV5-1 with TRBJ1-2, with 12 bases matching TRBD1. The ends lost 5 bases at V and 10 bases at J; junction bases unmatched: 15. Germline V lookup: CDR1 SGHRS, CDR2 YFSETQ. This CDR3 is 16 amino acids long. The CDR3 region has the DNA TGCGCCAGCAGACTATCCCGGGACAGGGGGCCGGATGACTACACCTTC. Translated: CASRLSRDRGPDDYTF.

This clonotype was found many times. The chain has TRBV28 and TRBJ2-7; D not certain. Germline CDR1 MDHEN, CDR2 SYDVKM. The CDR3 has 13 amino acids. The V end lost 2 bases, the J end lost 2 bases, and 7 bases lay between the germline ends. CDR3 protein: CASSLTVPYEQYF. In nucleotides, the CDR3 is TGTGCCAGCAGTTTAACAGTTCCCTACGAGCAGTACTTC.

The rearrangement uses TRBV5-1 and TRBJ2-7; 15 bases map to TRBD2. CDR1 is SGHRS and CDR2 is YFSETQ in the germline V gene. V was pared by 3 bases and J by 0 bases, with 4 bases of the junction left unmatched. The CDR3 has 17 residues. In DNA, the CDR3 is TGCGCCAGCAGCTGGACTAGCGGGGGGGCTAGCTCCTACGAGCAGTACTTC. Translated: CASSWTSGGASSYEQYF.